The 12 T cell receptor beta chains below all came from one sample that was sequenced in a study of blood T cell repertoires in COVID-19. The method was immunoSEQ multiplex PCR; TCRdb's version includes in-frame clones alone and lacks a portion of them. The repertoire holds some 90,000 clones, about two thirds seen once, with around 25% in the top ten. Sequenced sample: peripheral blood. Receptor source: a woman aged 60-70 years in a cohort sampled during active or convalescent COVID-19.

The chain combines TRBV19 with TRBJ2-2; tentative D call: TRBD1 (5 bases). CDR3 length equals 17 residues. Trimming shortened V by 3 bases and J by 0 bases, and 14 bases separated the two germline ends. Germline V lookup: CDR1 LNHDA, CDR2 SQIVND (reference sequence). In nucleotides, the CDR3 is TGTGCCAGTAGTATCCCGAGCAGGGCCGCGAACACCGGGGAGCTGTTTTTT. Protein: CASSIPSRAANTGELFF.

The chain uses TRBV18 and TRBJ2-1; 11 bases align to TRBD1. This CDR3 has 16 residues. Germline V gene sequence: CDR1 KGHSH, CDR2 LQKENI. Germline trimming cut 3 bases from V and 4 bases from J; bases unmatched to any gene: 5. The CDR3 DNA reads TGTGCCAGCTCACCTATCGGGACAGGGGGGTACAATGAGCAGTTCTTC. Its translation: CASSPIGTGGYNEQFF. The full variable domain, with the rest looked up from reference TRBV18 and TRBJ2-1, is NAGVMQNPRHLVRRRGQEARLRCSPMKGHSHVYWYRQLPEEGLKFMVYLQKENIIDESGMPKERFSAEFPKEGPSILRIQQVVRGDSAAYFCASSPIGTGGYNEQFFGPGTRLTVL.

The chain employs TRBV7-2 and TRBJ1-2, with D possibly matching TRBD1 (6 bases). CDR1 SGHTA and CDR2 FQGNSA come from the germline V gene. V lost 2 bases, J lost 2 bases, and 12 bases lay in between. The CDR3 is 15 residues long. The CDR3: CASSLIRGGNYGYTF. CDR3 sequence (DNA): TGTGCCAGCAGCTTAATCAGGGGCGGAAACTATGGCTACACCTTC.

A single count supports this clone. V is TRBV9 and J is TRBJ2-2, with a possible D match to TRBD2 (7 bases). Germline lookup yields CDR1 SGDLS and CDR2 YYNGEE. The V and J ends lost 4 bases and 3 bases respectively, with 13 bases between them. The CDR3 has 15 amino acids. The CDR3 protein is CASSSGGGDTGELFF. DNA of the CDR3: TGTGCCAGCAGCTCCGGAGGGGGGGACACCGGGGAGCTGTTTTTT.

V gene TRBV5-1 combines with J gene TRBJ1-1; D uncertain. In germline, CDR1 is SGHRS, CDR2 YFSETQ. The V end was cut by 1 base, the J end by 0 bases, with 7 bases between. This CDR3 contains 14 residues. The CDR3 region is CASSLTGMNTEAFF. The CDR3 DNA follows: TGCGCCAGCAGCTTGACGGGGATGAACACTGAAGCTTTCTTT.

The rearrangement joins TRBV28 to TRBJ2-7, with 7 bases lining up with TRBD1. V shed 5 bases and J 2 bases; nucleotides not matched to a gene: 6. Germline lookup yields CDR1 MDHEN and CDR2 SYDVKM. There are 14 residues in the CDR3. CDR3 region: CASSPTTGTYEQYF. The CDR3 coding sequence is TGTGCCAGCAGTCCAACGACAGGGACCTACGAGCAGTACTTC. The entire variable domain, with the rest obtained from reference TRBV28 and TRBJ2-7, is as follows: DVKVTQSSRYLVKRTGEKVFLECVQDMDHENMFWYRQDPGLGLRLIYFSYDVKMKEKGDIPEGYSVSREKKERFSLILESASTNQTSMYLCASSPTTGTYEQYFGPGTRLTVT.

Only a few counts were recorded for this clone. The chain recombines TRBV18 with TRBJ2-7; D uncertain. The length of the CDR3 is 12 residues. Per germline, CDR1 KGHSH and CDR2 LQKENI. V was cut by 6 bases and J by 3 bases, with 9 bases left in between. Written as DNA, the CDR3 is TGTGCCAGCTCTACCTCTAGCTACGAGCAGTACTTC. Its protein product is CASSTSSYEQYF. Variable domain in full (rest from reference TRBV18 and TRBJ2-7): NAGVMQNPRHLVRRRGQEARLRCSPMKGHSHVYWYRQLPEEGLKFMVYLQKENIIDESGMPKERFSAEFPKEGPSILRIQQVVRGDSAAYFCASSTSSYEQYFGPGTRLTVT.

The gene calls are TRBV9 and TRBJ2-2, with D hard to call. Germline lookup yields CDR1 SGDLS and CDR2 YYNGEE. The CDR3 loop spans 16 amino acids. V dropped 0 bases and J dropped 5 bases, with 14 bases sitting between them. DNA for the CDR3: TGTGCCAGCAGCGTAGGGGTAGACTTAAAAACCGGGGAGCTGTTTTTT. Its protein product is CASSVGVDLKTGELFF.

This chain uses TRBV7-3 with TRBJ2-5, with 15 positions matching TRBD2. This CDR3 region has 16 residues. Unmatched junction bases numbered 4, after V lost 5 bases and J lost 3 bases. CDR1 is SGHTA and CDR2 is FQGTGA in the germline V gene. The CDR3 nucleotides read TGTGCCAGCAGCACGGGACTAGCGGGGGGAAAAGAGACCCAGTACTTC. It yields the protein CASSTGLAGGKETQYF.

In its sample, this clone was seen a few times. The chain uses TRBV6-5 and TRBJ1-1; possible D gene TRBD1, 5 bases. Germline CDR1 reads MNHEY; CDR2 reads SVGAGI. CDR3 length equals 12 residues. V shed 6 bases and J shed 3 bases, with 8 bases lying between them. CDR3 coding DNA: TGTGCCAGCAGCAAGGGGTACACTGAAGCTTTCTTT. Translating it yields CASSKGYTEAFF.

The chain uses TRBV7-3 and TRBJ2-6; D may be TRBD2 (7 bases). Germline V gene data show CDR1 as SGHTA and CDR2 as FQGTGA. This CDR3 is 18 amino acids long. V lost 5 bases and J 0 bases, leaving 17 bases between the germline ends. This chain's CDR3 is CASSRGASLLSGANVLTF. The CDR3, as DNA: TGTGCCAGCAGCCGGGGGGCCTCCCTACTCTCTGGGGCCAACGTCCTGACTTTC.

The genes are TRBV19 and TRBJ1-4; D unresolved. Germline V lookup: CDR1 LNHDA, CDR2 SQIVND (reference sequence). Between the trimmed V and J ends, which lost 6 bases and 7 bases, there was a span of 18 bases. The CDR3 extends over 15 amino acids. For the CDR3, the DNA is TGTGCCAGTAGCTCCCCGGGGAGGTATACTGAAAAACTGTTTTTT. It codes for CASSSPGRYTEKLFF.